This TCR beta chain is from a study of spatial heterogeneity in lung cancer. General study results and limits: Ubiquitous expanded tumor TCRs showed up in blood more at resection than follow-up.

Individual TCR cDNA molecules each bore their own unique molecular identifier. Via MiXCR, TCRdb re-called the 5' RACE reads, giving one row per CDR3 protein. The table records tens of thousands of distinct CDR3 sequences, around 8.4% of them present only once. Comment on this clonotype: Its target is not known.

The CDR3 is made up of 15 amino acids. The V gene's germline CDR1 is SNHLY and CDR2 FYNNEI. Between the trimmed V and J ends, which lost 6 bases and 9 bases, there was a span of 18 bases. Time point noted: sample taken at primary tumor resection. Sequencing was performed on whole RNA extracted from tumor and nontumor lung tissue, or from frozen PBMC, and the material was left unsorted. The donors, roughly 70 patients with untreated early-stage non-small cell lung cancer, provided the samples. The chain employs TRBV2 and TRBJ1-6, with TRBD1 as a possible D gene (6 bases). The TCR comes from a female donor with early-stage non-small cell lung cancer. Sample: PBMCs, taken at surgery. The CDR3 is CASRETGAQGSPLHF. CDR3 sequence (DNA): TGTGCCAGCAGGGAGACAGGCGCCCAGGGTTCACCCCTCCACTTT.